The sequence of this T cell receptor (beta chain) was determined in a study of cytomegalovirus exposure and HLA in healthy donors. This CDR3 is 17 amino acids long. CDR1 SGHAT and CDR2 FQNNGV come from the germline V gene. V lost 2 bases and J lost 2; bases outside the gene matches: 8. Primers for the PCR totalled 60 Vbeta and 13 Jbeta. Clones were sequenced by immunoSEQ multiplex PCR, and TCRdb holds only the in-frame ones, with some missing. The data show under 140,000 clones, with about 80% seen just once and just under 3% held by the top ten. The V call is TRBV11-2, the J call TRBJ2-7, with 11 bases that match TRBD2. The sample was PBMCs. This clonotype was obtained from an older woman in good health and CMV-seropositive. The CDR3 loop is CASSLITSGGSTYEQYF. CDR3 nucleotide sequence: TGTGCCAGCAGCTTAATTACTAGCGGGGGCTCAACCTACGAGCAGTACTTC.